The 27 T cell receptor beta chains presented below share a single source sample, sequenced in a study of T cells in localized non-small cell lung cancer. Clones were sequenced by immunoSEQ multiplex PCR, and TCRdb holds only the in-frame ones, with some missing. The table has tens of thousands of clones, 70% to 90% seen once. Sequenced material: peripheral blood, taken before any cancer treatment. The receptor source for this set is a woman aged 35 to 69 with stage I squamous cell lung carcinoma.

The chain carries TRBV6-1 and TRBJ2-7; no clear D gene. Germline V CDR1 and CDR2: MNHNS, SASEGT. V dropped 2 bases and J dropped 6 bases, with 20 bases sitting between them. The CDR3 loop spans 16 amino acids. In nucleotides, the CDR3 is TGTGCCAGCAGTGAAAAAGGTACCCCGGCTATCCGCGAGCAGTACTTC. Amino acid sequence: CASSEKGTPAIREQYF.

The chain employs TRBV28 and TRBJ2-1; 8 positions match TRBD2. The CDR3 contains 15 residues. Germline trimming cut 8 bases from V and 2 bases from J; bases unmatched to any gene: 8. Per the germline V gene, CDR1 is MDHEN and CDR2 is SYDVKM. Here the CDR3 reads CASGRGGAAYNEQFF. DNA of the CDR3: TGTGCCAGCGGCCGGGGGGGGGCCGCCTACAATGAGCAGTTCTTC.

The V gene is TRBV4-1, the J gene TRBJ2-5; D possibly matches TRBD1 or TRBD2 (5 bases each). The ends were cut back, 0 bases at V and 6 bases at J, with 17 bases in the middle. CDR1 is MGHRA, CDR2 YSYEKL, per germline. This CDR3 contains 16 residues. DNA of the CDR3: TGCGCCAGCAGCCAAGAAGGTGGGGGTTTTGGACAGACCCAGTACTTC. As protein: CASSQEGGGFGQTQYF.

J is TRBJ1-6 and V is TRBV10-3; 9 positions agree with TRBD1. Germline V CDR1 and CDR2: ENHRY, SYGVKD. The CDR3 is made up of 13 amino acids. V dropped 9 bases and J dropped 7; count of bases not matched to a gene: 4. The CDR3 is CAIQGASNSPLHF. The DNA for the CDR3 is TGTGCCATACAGGGGGCGAGCAATTCACCCCTCCACTTT.

The chain combines TRBV2 with TRBJ2-5, with 10 positions matching TRBD2. Losses at the gene ends were 7 bases for V and 5 bases for J; bases not matched to a gene: 7. From germline, CDR1 is SNHLY and CDR2 FYNNEI. This CDR3 is 14 amino acids long. The CDR3 sequence is CASNSGGARETQYF. CDR3 nucleotide sequence: TGTGCCAGCAACAGCGGGGGGGCCCGGGAGACCCAGTACTTC.

The chain links TRBV7-9 to TRBJ2-3, with 7 bases that match TRBD2. The germline gives CDR1 SEHNR, CDR2 FQNEAQ (reference sequence). This CDR3 is 16 amino acids long. Germline trimming cut 4 bases from V and 2 bases from J; bases unmatched to any gene: 9. CDR3 region: CASSSSGATFTDTQYF. CDR3 nucleotides: TGTGCCAGCAGCTCTAGCGGCGCCACTTTCACAGATACGCAGTATTTT.

The chain employs TRBV6-1 and TRBJ1-2, with D perhaps matching TRBD1 (6 bases). Germline V gene lookup returns CDR1 MNHNS and CDR2 SASEGT. Deletions cut 6 bases from V and 3 bases from J, with 17 bases between. There are 15 residues in the CDR3. The CDR3: CASRSRQDPYYGYTF. CDR3 in DNA: TGTGCCAGCAGATCCCGACAGGACCCTTACTATGGCTACACCTTC.

In DNA, the CDR3 is TGTGCCAGTAGTATGGGACAGGGGGTTACAGATACGCAGTATTTT. It yields the protein CASSMGQGVTDTQYF. The chain is built from TRBV19 and TRBJ2-3, with TRBD1 matching 11 bases. Germline lookup yields CDR1 LNHDA and CDR2 SQIVND (reference sequence). This CDR3 is 15 amino acids long. J gave up 3 bases and V 3 bases, and 2 bases lay outside the gene matches.

The chain carries TRBV27 and TRBJ1-2; tentative D call: TRBD1 (5 bases). The CDR3 loop spans 15 amino acids. CDR1 and CDR2 from the germline V gene are MNHEY and SMNVEV (reference sequence). The V end lost 5 bases, the J end lost 1 base, and 14 bases lay between the germline ends. The CDR3: CASSVTGLNNYGYTF. The CDR3 nucleotides read TGTGCCAGCAGTGTAACAGGTTTGAATAACTATGGCTACACCTTC.

This sequence joins TRBV19 and TRBJ1-3; D ambiguous. The germline gives CDR1 LNHDA, CDR2 SQIVND (reference sequence). V lost 6 bases, J lost 0 bases, and 15 bases lay in between. This CDR3 is built from 16 residues. The CDR3 loop reads CASSPESTVSGNTIYF. The DNA for the CDR3 is TGTGCCAGTAGCCCTGAGTCTACGGTCTCTGGAAACACCATATATTTT.

The chain uses TRBV5-5 and TRBJ2-4; unclear D gene. The germline CDR1 and CDR2 sequences are SGHKS and YYEKEE (reference sequence). The CDR3 consists of 16 residues. Trimming took 1 base from V and 1 from J, leaving 12 bases between them. Here the CDR3 DNA reads TGTGCCAGCAGCTTGATGGCTGTTTCCGCCAAAAACATTCAGTACTTC. Protein product: CASSLMAVSAKNIQYF.

The chain carries TRBV5-5 and TRBJ1-6; D is unclear. Germline V CDR1 and CDR2: SGHKS, YYEKEE (reference sequence). This CDR3 has 16 residues. V gave up 6 bases and J gave up 2 bases, with 15 bases separating them. Here the CDR3 DNA reads TGTGCCAGCACCACGGAAATCGGGACCTATAATTCACCCCTCCACTTT. This translates into CASTTEIGTYNSPLHF.

CDR3 residues: CASSVAGGSPYEQYF. The CDR3 coding sequence is TGTGCCAGCAGCGTAGCTGGGGGGAGCCCGTACGAGCAGTACTTC. The rearrangement uses TRBV9 and TRBJ2-7, with D possibly being TRBD2 (6 bases). Trimming took off 0 bases at V and 4 bases at J, with 14 bases between the two ends. The germline CDR1 and CDR2 sequences are SGDLS and YYNGEE. This CDR3 contains 15 residues.

The chain has TRBV5-4 and TRBJ1-1; 7 positions agree with TRBD1. The CDR3 runs 15 residues. Per the germline V gene, CDR1 is SGHNT and CDR2 is YYREEE (reference sequence). V was clipped by 4 bases and J by 2 bases; unmatched bases: 8. The CDR3 DNA reads TGTGCCAGCAGCAATAGGACAGGCAGTAACACTGAAGCTTTCTTT. This sequence encodes CASSNRTGSNTEAFF. Full variable domain (rest looked up from reference TRBV5-4 and TRBJ1-1): ETGVTQSPTHLIKTRGQQVTLRCSSQSGHNTVSWYQQALGQGPQFIFQYYREEENGRGNFPPRFSGLQFPNYSSELNVNALELDDSALYLCASSNRTGSNTEAFFGQGTRLTVV.

The chain is built from TRBV5-1 and TRBJ1-1, with 7 bases matching TRBD1. Germline CDR1 is SGHRS and CDR2 is YFSETQ. The CDR3 sequence is 14 residues long. Trimming took 5 bases from V and 0 from J; bases not matched to a gene: 4. CDR3 loop: CASRRDSMNTEAFF. In DNA form, the CDR3 reads TGCGCCAGCAGGCGGGACAGCATGAACACTGAAGCTTTCTTT.

The CDR3 DNA sequence: TGTGCCAGCAGCTTGGGGCCAAGTGAAGCTTTCTTT. Translated: CASSLGPSEAFF. The V call is TRBV7-2, the J call TRBJ1-1; the D gene is possibly TRBD1 (5 bases). Germline V gives CDR1 SGHTA, CDR2 FQGNSA. The CDR3 runs to 12 residues. V lost 3 bases to trimming and J lost 7 bases, with 9 bases between them.

CDR3 in DNA: TGTGCCAGCAGCGTCTCAGGAGCTGGAAACACCATATATTTT. This codes for CASSVSGAGNTIYF. The rearrangement links TRBV9 to TRBJ1-3; no reliable D call. In germline, CDR1 is SGDLS, CDR2 YYNGEE. Trimming took off 2 bases at V and 2 bases at J, with 8 bases between the two ends. The CDR3 loop spans 14 amino acids.

The V gene is TRBV7-2, the J gene TRBJ1-3; D uncertain. This CDR3 contains 14 residues. Between the trimmed V and J ends, which lost 2 bases and 3 bases, there was a span of 8 bases. From germline, CDR1 is SGHTA and CDR2 FQGNSA. The CDR3 coding sequence is TGTGCCAGCAGCTTAATTGGAGGTGGAAACACCATATATTTT. Amino acid sequence: CASSLIGGGNTIYF.

The gene calls are TRBV5-1 and TRBJ2-7, with TRBD2 matching over 9 bases. The CDR3 consists of 16 residues. With 4 bases clipped from V and 0 bases from J, the junction kept 8 bases outside the gene matches. Per the germline V gene, CDR1 is SGHRS and CDR2 is YFSETQ. CDR3 sequence: CASSLSLAGSSYEQYF. For the CDR3, the DNA is TGCGCCAGCAGCCTTTCACTAGCGGGCTCCTCCTACGAGCAGTACTTC.

V usage is TRBV11-3 and J usage is TRBJ2-5; 8 positions agree with TRBD1. The DNA end favors TRBJ2-7, so the J call may be wrong. Germline V gives CDR1 SGHNT, CDR2 YENEEA. This CDR3 spans 15 amino acids. Here the CDR3 DNA reads TGTGCCAGCAGCTTAGCAGGGGGCAACTCCTACGAGCAGTACTTC. It is translated as CASSLAGGNSYEQYF.

This clone was seen only once. CDR3 nucleotides: TGTGCCAGCAGCTTAATGGTGAACACCGGGGAGCTGTTTTTT. Its translation is CASSLMVNTGELFF. V is TRBV7-9 and J is TRBJ2-2; D not resolved. CDR1 is SEHNR, CDR2 FQNEAQ, per germline (reference sequence). This CDR3 contains 14 residues. Trimming removed 2 bases at V and 1 base at J, with 5 bases between.

The count of this clone is one. The genes are TRBV12-5 and TRBJ2-3; D may be TRBD1 or TRBD2 (5 bases each). The germline V gene has CDR1 LGHNT and CDR2 FRNRAP. V lost 5 bases, J lost 2 bases, and 14 bases lay in between. This CDR3 is built from 15 residues. The CDR3 sequence: CASGTGPPVTDTQYF. DNA of the CDR3: TGTGCTAGTGGTACGGGACCTCCGGTCACAGATACGCAGTATTTT.

The CDR3 reads CASSAVTGGLLYGYTF. CDR3 in DNA: TGTGCCAGCAGTGCAGTTACAGGGGGCCTCCTCTATGGCTACACCTTC. This sequence joins TRBV25-1 and TRBJ1-2; the match to TRBD1 covers 9 bases. The CDR3 consists of 16 residues. The V gene's germline CDR1 is MGHDK and CDR2 SYGVNS. Trimming cost V 4 bases and J 4 bases; bases outside gene matches: 10.

The chain joins TRBV4-1 to TRBJ1-5; perhaps TRBD1 as D (5 bases). The germline V gene has CDR1 MGHRA and CDR2 YSYEKL. V was shortened by 0 bases and J by 7 bases, with 19 bases between the two germline ends. This CDR3 has 17 residues. In nucleotides, the CDR3 is TGCGCCAGCAGCCAAGACCCCCCCCGGGGGTCGGGCCAGCCCCAGCATTTT. Amino acid sequence: CASSQDPPRGSGQPQHF.

The V and J genes are TRBV7-8 and TRBJ2-5, with D possibly TRBD2 on 6 matching bases. The CDR3 is made up of 16 amino acids. Trimming stripped 1 base from V and 3 bases from J, with 15 bases between. Looked up from germline, CDR1 is SGHVS and CDR2 is FQNEAQ. The CDR3 DNA is TGTGCCAGCAGCTTAGGGAGGCGGGGAGCTAAAGAGACCCAGTACTTC. Translation: CASSLGRRGAKETQYF.

The sample holds a few counts of this clone. The V call is TRBV5-1, the J call TRBJ1-2, with a tentative D call TRBD1 (5 bases). The ends were cut back, 4 bases at V and 4 bases at J, with 11 bases in the middle. Germline V gene sequence: CDR1 SGHRS, CDR2 YFSETQ. This CDR3 region has 13 residues. The CDR3 coding sequence is TGCGCCAGCAGCAGGGACGGATCCTATGGCTACACCTTC. It yields the protein CASSRDGSYGYTF.

V usage is TRBV2 and J usage is TRBJ2-7; D might be TRBD1 (5 bases). CDR1 SNHLY and CDR2 FYNNEI come from the germline V gene. Trimming took 7 bases from V and 4 from J, leaving 17 bases between them. The CDR3 extends over 14 amino acids. CDR3 coding DNA: TGTGCCAGCACTTCCCAGGGTGTTGCGTACGAGCAGTACTTC. It yields the protein CASTSQGVAYEQYF.